The present T cell receptor beta chain was sequenced within a study of blood T cell repertoires in COVID-19. Turning to the study itself: Acute-phase and convalescent COVID-19 samples originated in the United States, Italy and Spain.

V was pared by 1 base and J by 3 bases, with 12 bases between. The germline CDR1 and CDR2 sequences are MNHEY and SMNVEV (reference sequence). This CDR3 comprises 15 residues. Those enrolled in Seattle joined during active infection and were followed longitudinally afterward. The table came from immunoSEQ multiplex PCR; TCRdb's copy has only in-frame clones and leaves some out. The sample yields about 300,000 clones, roughly 90% seen once. The receptor comes from a woman aged 30 to 39 with COVID-19, enrolled during active disease. The rearrangement joins TRBV27 to TRBJ1-1, with D maybe TRBD1 (5 bases). The sample was peripheral blood. This CDR3 reads CASSLWGEVYTEAFF. The CDR3, as DNA: TGTGCCAGCAGTTTATGGGGGGAAGTTTACACTGAAGCTTTCTTT.